This T cell receptor (beta chain) is drawn from a study of blood T cell repertoires in COVID-19. The method was immunoSEQ multiplex PCR; TCRdb's version includes in-frame clones alone and lacks a portion of them. Among 80,000 to 130,000 clones listed, about 86% were seen once. Participants' own reports of clinical history determined their cohort assignment. This receptor was taken from a woman between 45 and 65 years old who had recovered from COVID-19. Sample: PBMCs or T cells enriched from blood (not recorded which).

The CDR3 bases are TGTGCCAGCAGCCAGCCCCTCAGGGGGACCTACGAGCAGTACTTC. Amino acids: CASSQPLRGTYEQYF. The V call is TRBV4-2, the J call TRBJ2-7; TRBD1 matches at 7 bases. This CDR3 contains 15 residues. Germline V gene sequence: CDR1 LGHNA, CDR2 YNFKEQ. V shed 3 bases and J 2 bases; nucleotides not matched to a gene: 7.